Detailed here is one T cell receptor (beta chain). These data originate in a study of blood T cell repertoires in COVID-19. Followed over time, Seattle patients had been enrolled while infection was active. Profiled with immunoSEQ multiplex PCR; TCRdb holds only in-frame clones, not every one. Here the sample spans more than 200,000 clones, around 86% being singletons. The origin of this receptor is a man between 50 and 59 years old with COVID-19, enrolled during active disease. The specimen sequenced was peripheral blood.

The CDR3 coding sequence is TGTGCCAGCAGTTTATGGCGCACAGATACGCAGTATTTT. This gives the protein CASSLWRTDTQYF. The chain recombines TRBV27 with TRBJ2-3; D call uncertain. V was shortened by 1 base and J by 1 base, with 3 bases between the two germline ends. Germline CDR1 is MNHEY and CDR2 is SMNVEV (reference sequence). CDR3 length: 13 residues.